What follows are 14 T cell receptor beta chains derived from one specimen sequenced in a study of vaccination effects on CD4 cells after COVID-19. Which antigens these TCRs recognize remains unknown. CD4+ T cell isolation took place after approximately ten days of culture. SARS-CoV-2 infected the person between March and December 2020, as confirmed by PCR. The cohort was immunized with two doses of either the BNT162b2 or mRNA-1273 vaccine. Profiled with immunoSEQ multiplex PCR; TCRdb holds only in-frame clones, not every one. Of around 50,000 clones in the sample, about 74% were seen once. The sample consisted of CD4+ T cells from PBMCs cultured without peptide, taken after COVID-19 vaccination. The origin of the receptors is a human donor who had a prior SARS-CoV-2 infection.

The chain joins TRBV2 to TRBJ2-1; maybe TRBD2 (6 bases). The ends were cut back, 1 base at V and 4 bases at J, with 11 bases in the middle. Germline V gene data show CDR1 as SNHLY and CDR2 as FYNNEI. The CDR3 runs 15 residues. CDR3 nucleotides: TGTGCCAGCAGTGAAGGCGCGGGACCTTACAATGAGCAGTTCTTC. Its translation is CASSEGAGPYNEQFF.

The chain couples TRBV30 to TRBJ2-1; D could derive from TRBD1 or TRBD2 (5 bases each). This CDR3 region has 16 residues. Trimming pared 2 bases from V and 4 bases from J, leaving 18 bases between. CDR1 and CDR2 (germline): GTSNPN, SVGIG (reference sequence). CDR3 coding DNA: TGTGCCTGGAGTTCGGGGCAGGGTGGGGGATACAATGAGCAGTTCTTC. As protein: CAWSSGQGGGYNEQFF. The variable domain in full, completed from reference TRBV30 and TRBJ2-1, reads SQTIHQWPATLVQPVGSPLSLECTVEGTSNPNLYWYRQAAGRGLQLLFYSVGIGQISSEVPQNLSASRPQDRQFILSSKKLLLSDSGFYLCAWSSGQGGGYNEQFFGPGTRLTVL.

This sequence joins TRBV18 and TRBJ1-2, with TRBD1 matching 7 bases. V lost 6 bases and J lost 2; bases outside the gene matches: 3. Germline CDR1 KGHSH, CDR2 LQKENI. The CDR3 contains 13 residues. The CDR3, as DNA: TGTGCCAGCTCCGGGGACAGCAACTATGGCTACACCTTC. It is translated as CASSGDSNYGYTF.

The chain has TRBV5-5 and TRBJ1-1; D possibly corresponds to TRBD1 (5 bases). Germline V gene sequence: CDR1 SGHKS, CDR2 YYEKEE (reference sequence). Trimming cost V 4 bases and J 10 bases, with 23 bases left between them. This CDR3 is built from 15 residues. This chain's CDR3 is CASSPFLGPGLRAFF. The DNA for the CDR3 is TGTGCCAGCAGCCCCTTCCTCGGGCCAGGGTTGAGAGCTTTCTTT.

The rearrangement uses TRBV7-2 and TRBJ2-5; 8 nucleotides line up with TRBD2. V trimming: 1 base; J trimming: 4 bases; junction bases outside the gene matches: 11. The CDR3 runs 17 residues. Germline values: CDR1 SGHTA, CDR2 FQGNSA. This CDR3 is CASSLGSGRIWGETQYF. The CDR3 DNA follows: TGTGCCAGCAGCTTAGGGAGCGGGAGAATATGGGGAGAGACCCAGTACTTC.

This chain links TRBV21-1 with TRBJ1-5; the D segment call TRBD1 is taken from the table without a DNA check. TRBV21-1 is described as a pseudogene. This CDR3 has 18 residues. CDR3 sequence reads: CASVPTGTVPENNQPQHF. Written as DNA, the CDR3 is TGTGCCAGCGTCCCAACCGGGACAGTGCCAGAAAACAATCAGCCCCAGCATTTT.

The CDR3 sequence is CAISKDRASTELFF. For the CDR3, the DNA is TGTGCCATCAGTAAGGACAGGGCCTCTACGGAGCTGTTTTTT. The chain uses TRBV10-3 and TRBJ2-2, with TRBD1 matching over 8 bases. Germline loops: CDR1 ENHRY, CDR2 SYGVKD. The CDR3 sequence is 14 residues long. V dropped 5 bases and J dropped 10; count of bases not matched to a gene: 9.

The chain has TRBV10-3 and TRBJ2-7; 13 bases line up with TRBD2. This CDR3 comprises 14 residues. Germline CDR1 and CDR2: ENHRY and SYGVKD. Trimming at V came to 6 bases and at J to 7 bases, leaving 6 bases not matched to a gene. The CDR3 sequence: CAIREEGLAGEQYF. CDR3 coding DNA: TGTGCCATCAGGGAAGAGGGACTAGCGGGAGAGCAGTACTTC.

The CDR3 is CASSDRANTEAFF. DNA of the CDR3: TGTGCCAGCAGCGACAGGGCTAACACTGAAGCTTTCTTT. The chain carries TRBV6-5 and TRBJ1-1, with 7 bases lining up with TRBD1. CDR1 is MNHEY and CDR2 is SVGAGI in the germline V gene. V lost 6 bases and J lost 2; bases outside the gene matches: 3. The length of the CDR3 is 13 residues.

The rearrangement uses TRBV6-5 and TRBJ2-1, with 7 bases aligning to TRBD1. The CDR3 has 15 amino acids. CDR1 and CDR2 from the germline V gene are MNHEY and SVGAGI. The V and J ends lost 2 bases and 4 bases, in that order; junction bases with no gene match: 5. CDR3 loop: CASSYKPGQYNEQFF. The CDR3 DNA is TGTGCCAGCAGTTACAAACCGGGACAGTACAATGAGCAGTTCTTC.

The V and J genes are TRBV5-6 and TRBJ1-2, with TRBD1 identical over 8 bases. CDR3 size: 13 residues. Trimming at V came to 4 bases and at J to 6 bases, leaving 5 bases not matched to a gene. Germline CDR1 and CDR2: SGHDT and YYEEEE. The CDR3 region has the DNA TGTGCCAGCAGCCGACAGGGGCGAGATGGCTACACCTTC. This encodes CASSRQGRDGYTF.

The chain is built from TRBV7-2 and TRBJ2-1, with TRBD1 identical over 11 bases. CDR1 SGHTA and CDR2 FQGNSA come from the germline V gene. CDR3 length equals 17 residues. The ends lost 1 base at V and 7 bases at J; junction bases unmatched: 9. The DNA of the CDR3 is TGTGCCAGCAGCTTAGTGCCGGACAGGGGGCGGGATAATGAGCAGTTCTTC. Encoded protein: CASSLVPDRGRDNEQFF.

The CDR3: CASSEGQTNTEAFF. The CDR3, as DNA: TGTGCCAGCAGTGAGGGACAGACGAACACTGAAGCTTTCTTT. This rearrangement joins TRBV6-1 to TRBJ1-1, with 7 bases identical to TRBD1. This CDR3 is built from 14 residues. Losses at the gene ends were 3 bases for V and 1 base for J; bases not matched to a gene: 2. The germline V gene encodes CDR1 MNHNS and CDR2 SASEGT.

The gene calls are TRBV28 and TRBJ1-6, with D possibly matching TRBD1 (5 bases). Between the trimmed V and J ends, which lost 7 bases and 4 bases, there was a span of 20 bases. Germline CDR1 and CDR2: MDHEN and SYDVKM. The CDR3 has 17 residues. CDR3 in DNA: TGTGCCAGCACCCCCATCGGGGCGCAAACTTATAATTCACCCCTCCACTTT. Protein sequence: CASTPIGAQTYNSPLHF.